A single sample is the source of the 26 T cell receptor beta chains below, sequenced in a study of CD8 T cells in ankylosing spondylitis. Findings and limits, study-wide: Characteristic, it appeared, of ankylosing spondylitis blood was a TCR beta motif of roughly 8 highly homologous variants.

Their recognized antigens are unknown. TCRdb re-called the 5' RACE reads with MiXCR, one entry per CDR3 protein. The sample lists about 210,000 distinct CDR3 sequences, about 6.7% occurring once. What was sequenced was blood, either unsorted or a sorted T cell fraction (not recorded which). The receptors shown here come from a male donor with ankylosing spondylitis.

There are a few counts of this clonotype. This chain uses TRBV7-9 with TRBJ2-1; D possibly corresponds to TRBD2 (6 bases). V shed 1 base and J shed 1 base, with 8 bases lying between them. CDR3 length: 15 amino acids. CDR1 is SEHNR and CDR2 is FQNEAQ in the germline V gene (reference sequence). CDR3 loop: CASSLGAGSYNEQFF. CDR3 DNA: TGTGCCAGCAGCTTAGGTGCGGGGTCCTACAATGAGCAGTTCTTC.

This clonotype was found many times. The rearrangement joins TRBV20-1 to TRBJ2-7; 11 nucleotides line up with TRBD2. Germline V gene sequence: CDR1 DFQATT, CDR2 SNEGSKA (reference sequence). J lost 2 bases, V lost 4 bases, and 4 bases had no gene match. There are 14 residues in the CDR3. The CDR3, as DNA: TGCAGTGCTACGACTAGCGGGGTCGCCTACGAGCAGTACTTC. Translating gives CSATTSGVAYEQYF.

This clonotype was recorded at least ten times. The chain couples TRBV13 to TRBJ2-7, with 8 bases identical to TRBD1. After removal of 1 base from V and 4 bases from J, the junction contained 3 bases not matched to a gene. Looked up from germline, CDR1 is PRHDT and CDR2 is FYEKMQ (reference sequence). The CDR3 runs 14 residues. The CDR3: CASSLVGQAYEQYF. The CDR3 DNA reads as TGTGCCAGCAGCTTAGTGGGACAGGCTTACGAGCAGTACTTC.

This clonotype appeared many times. The V call is TRBV5-1, the J call TRBJ1-4; D unresolved. V shed 1 base and J shed 5 bases, with 6 bases lying between them. CDR3 length equals 13 residues. The germline V gene encodes CDR1 SGHRS and CDR2 YFSETQ. The CDR3 bases are TGCGCCAGCAGCTTGCGACAAAATGAAAAACTGTTTTTT. Translated, it gives CASSLRQNEKLFF.

The chain links TRBV18 to TRBJ2-5, with unresolved D. This CDR3 region has 13 residues. Trimming shortened V by 3 bases and J by 4 bases, and 9 bases separated the two germline ends. Germline V gives CDR1 KGHSH, CDR2 LQKENI. In nucleotides, the CDR3 is TGTGCCAGCTCACCTGGCAGGAGAGAGACCCAGTACTTC. It is translated as CASSPGRRETQYF.

Ten or more counts support this clonotype. The V gene is TRBV27, the J gene TRBJ1-2; D is ambiguous. The V gene lost 2 bases and the J gene lost 5 bases, with 12 bases spanning the gap. Germline CDR1 and CDR2: MNHEY and SMNVEV (reference sequence). There are 14 residues in the CDR3. The CDR3 DNA follows: TGTGCCAGCAGTTTAAGAGACGGCGTTTATGGCTACACCTTC. It encodes CASSLRDGVYGYTF.

This clonotype has ten or more counts. The rearrangement joins TRBV19 to TRBJ2-7, with D possibly matching TRBD1 (6 bases). The CDR3 loop spans 16 amino acids. With 1 base removed from V and 2 bases from J, the gap between germline ends came to 15 bases. CDR1 is LNHDA and CDR2 is SQIVND in the germline V gene (reference sequence). The CDR3 region is CASSIGGRGTTYEQYF. DNA of the CDR3: TGTGCCAGTAGTATAGGCGGCAGGGGAACGACCTACGAGCAGTACTTC. Filled out from reference TRBV19 and TRBJ2-7, the complete variable domain reads DGGITQSPKYLFRKEGQNVTLSCEQNLNHDAMYWYRQDPGQGLRLIYYSQIVNDFQKGDIAEGYSVSREKKESFPLTVTSAQKNPTAFYLCASSIGGRGTTYEQYFGPGTRLTVT.

This clonotype has ten or more counts. The V and J genes are TRBV4-2 and TRBJ2-2; no definite D call. This CDR3 is built from 17 residues. The germline CDR1 and CDR2 sequences are LGHNA and YNFKEQ. Trimming removed 4 bases from V and 1 base from J, with 16 bases in between. The CDR3 region is CASSPLWGIGNTGELFF. The CDR3 DNA is TGTGCCAGCAGCCCCCTATGGGGAATAGGGAACACCGGGGAGCTGTTTTTT.

This clonotype was counted between two and nine times. CDR3 sequence reads: CATGDGSYNEQFF. CDR3 coding DNA: TGTGCCACTGGGGACGGCTCCTACAATGAGCAGTTCTTC. The chain couples TRBV27 to TRBJ2-1; the D call may be TRBD1 or TRBD2 (5 bases each). The CDR3 extends over 13 amino acids. The germline V gene has CDR1 MNHEY and CDR2 SMNVEV (reference sequence). V was clipped by 10 bases and J by 0 bases, with 10 bases between them.

In its sample, this clonotype was seen many times. This rearrangement joins TRBV24-1 to TRBJ2-7, with 10 positions matching TRBD1. Germline CDR1 KGHDR, CDR2 SFDVKD. J was trimmed by 2 bases and V by 2 bases; bases with no gene match: 2. The CDR3 has 15 amino acids. The CDR3 sequence: CATSDSGQGAYEQYF. DNA of the CDR3: TGTGCCACCAGTGATTCTGGACAGGGGGCCTACGAGCAGTACTTC.

The rearrangement uses TRBV7-2 and TRBJ2-7; TRBD2 matches 7 bases. The J segment lost 1 base and the V segment lost 4 bases, leaving 4 bases of the junction unmatched. The germline V gene encodes CDR1 SGHTA and CDR2 FQGNSA. There are 14 residues in the CDR3. DNA of the CDR3: TGTGCCAGCAGCTCGGGACTACTTTCCTACGAGCAGTACTTC. Its protein is CASSSGLLSYEQYF.

The table lists this clonotype with many counts. V and J are TRBV20-1 and TRBJ1-1; D is perhaps TRBD1 (6 bases). The CDR3 is 15 residues long. With 3 bases removed from V and 0 bases from J, the gap between germline ends came to 14 bases. The germline gives CDR1 DFQATT, CDR2 SNEGSKA (reference sequence). The CDR3: CSASSGGQMNTEAFF. In DNA form, the CDR3 reads TGCAGTGCTAGTTCCGGGGGCCAAATGAACACTGAAGCTTTCTTT.

Ten or more counts support this clonotype. The J gene is TRBJ2-1, the V gene TRBV11-2; 16 bases map to TRBD2. The CDR3 has 18 amino acids. The V segment lost 3 bases and the J segment 3 bases; nucleotides outside the gene matches: 5. Germline-derived CDR1 and CDR2 are SGHAT and FQNNGV. The CDR3 here is CASSLGLAGGPVYNEQFF. CDR3 DNA sequence: TGTGCCAGCAGCTTGGGACTAGCGGGAGGGCCCGTCTACAATGAGCAGTTCTTC.

This clonotype came up many times. The rearrangement joins TRBV11-1 to TRBJ2-2; D call uncertain. V dropped 0 bases and J dropped 1 base, with 6 bases sitting between them. Germline V gene lookup returns CDR1 SGHAT and CDR2 FQDESV (reference sequence). This CDR3 is built from 15 residues. The CDR3 DNA reads TGTGCCAGCAGCTTAGCACGAATGAACACCGGGGAGCTGTTTTTT. Its translation: CASSLARMNTGELFF.

This clonotype was seen a few times. The CDR3 loop reads CASARTATYEQYF. The CDR3 DNA is TGTGCCAGCGCTAGGACAGCAACCTACGAGCAGTACTTC. This rearrangement joins TRBV7-3 to TRBJ2-7; maybe TRBD1 (6 bases). CDR3 length equals 13 residues. V gave up 8 bases and J gave up 2 bases, with 13 bases separating them. The V gene's germline CDR1 is SGHTA and CDR2 FQGTGA.

This clonotype was seen at least ten times. V is TRBV6-5 and J is TRBJ2-7, with 9 bases lining up with TRBD1. Looked up from germline, CDR1 is MNHEY and CDR2 is SVGAGI. CDR3 length equals 15 residues. The ends lost 5 bases at V and 6 bases at J; junction bases unmatched: 11. CDR3 in DNA: TGTGCCAGCAGTAACTTCGCCGGGACAGGGCTCGAGCAGTACTTC. Translation gives CASSNFAGTGLEQYF.

In this sample, this clonotype turned up many times. The chain employs TRBV12-3 or TRBV12-4 and TRBJ2-5; D tentatively reads TRBD1 or TRBD2 (6 bases each). V was cut by 6 bases and J by 2 bases, with 13 bases left in between. The CDR3 extends over 14 amino acids. The chain's CDR3 is CASSRRGQQETQYF. The CDR3 nucleotides read TGTGCCAGCAGCCGACGGGGGCAACAAGAGACCCAGTACTTC.

There are many counts of this clonotype. The rearrangement uses TRBV7-2 and TRBJ2-5; TRBD2 agrees at 8 bases. The CDR3 is made up of 16 amino acids. Germline trimming cut 0 bases from V and 2 bases from J; bases unmatched to any gene: 5. In germline, CDR1 is SGHTA, CDR2 FQGNSA. The CDR3 region has the DNA TGTGCCAGCAGCTTAGCGCTAGCGGGTTTACAAGAGACCCAGTACTTC. Its translation: CASSLALAGLQETQYF.

This clonotype was recorded many times. V and J are TRBV5-6 and TRBJ1-2, with unresolved D. Looked up from germline, CDR1 is SGHDT and CDR2 is YYEEEE. This CDR3 contains 15 residues. The germline V and J ends were trimmed by 4 bases and 5 bases, with 18 bases remaining between them. The CDR3 sequence is CASSGMIEEVYGYTF. Written as DNA, the CDR3 is TGTGCCAGCAGCGGAATGATAGAGGAGGTATATGGCTACACCTTC.

This clonotype was seen many times. The chain recombines TRBV20-1 with TRBJ1-3; 7 bases align to TRBD1. This CDR3 is built from 14 residues. The ends lost 3 bases at V and 1 base at J; junction bases unmatched: 3. Germline loops: CDR1 DFQATT, CDR2 SNEGSKA (reference sequence). Here the CDR3 reads CSARDRRSGNTIYF. As DNA, the CDR3 is TGCAGTGCTAGGGACAGGAGGTCTGGAAACACCATATATTTT.

This clonotype was recorded many times. V and J are TRBV12-3 or TRBV12-4 and TRBJ1-5; the D is unclear. The CDR3 totals 12 residues. V was shortened by 4 bases and J by 3 bases, with 4 bases between the two germline ends. The CDR3 DNA follows: TGTGCCAGCAGTTGGGTCAATCAGCCCCAGCATTTT. Its protein is CASSWVNQPQHF.

In its sample, this clonotype was seen many times. This CDR3 is CASSLTIAYGYTF. As DNA, the CDR3 is TGTGCCAGCAGTTTGACCATAGCTTATGGCTACACCTTC. The V call is TRBV12-3 or TRBV12-4, the J call TRBJ1-2, with D uncertain. The CDR3 runs 13 residues. Trimming pared 3 bases from V and 5 bases from J, leaving 10 bases between.

This clonotype was picked up many times. The chain recombines TRBV6-2 or TRBV6-3 with TRBJ1-1; no firm D call. The germline V gene has CDR1 MNHEY and CDR2 SVGEGT. The CDR3 contains 12 residues. V was shortened by 5 bases and J by 9 bases, with 13 bases between the two germline ends. The CDR3 here is CASSPAVDQAFF. The CDR3 region has the DNA TGTGCCAGCAGTCCTGCGGTGGACCAAGCTTTCTTT.

This clonotype showed up many times. V usage is TRBV12-3 or TRBV12-4 and J usage is TRBJ2-3; the D is unclear. CDR3 length: 18 residues. V shed 5 bases and J shed 2 bases, with 23 bases lying between them. For the CDR3, the DNA is TGTGCCAGCAGTAGACTTATAACTCCACAACCTTCCACAGATACGCAGTATTTT. The encoded protein is CASSRLITPQPSTDTQYF.

This clonotype came up a few times. The chain links TRBV20-1 to TRBJ2-7; TRBD2 might be the D (5 bases). V lost 6 bases to trimming and J lost 4 bases, with 16 bases between them. Germline loops: CDR1 DFQATT, CDR2 SNEGSKA (reference sequence). The CDR3 length is 13 residues. CDR3 DNA: TGCAGTGCCCGCCCCCCGGACTTTTACGAGCAGTACTTC. It yields the protein CSARPPDFYEQYF.

This clonotype appeared many times. This chain connects TRBV7-9 to TRBJ2-5, with D tentatively TRBD1 (7 bases). Looked up from germline, CDR1 is SEHNR and CDR2 is FQNEAQ (reference sequence). Trimming stripped 3 bases from V and 4 bases from J, with 18 bases between. CDR3 length equals 16 residues. CDR3 loop: CASSFHHQGGGETQYF. Here the CDR3 DNA reads TGTGCCAGCAGCTTTCACCATCAGGGGGGAGGAGAGACCCAGTACTTC.